This TCR beta chain was identified in a study of cytotoxic CD8 clonotypes in ibrutinib-treated CLL (dated by TCRdb to the early 2020s). As for the study more broadly: The cohort had 11 relapsed/refractory and 15 treatment-naive patients; around 17 were IGHV unmutated. Longitudinal samples were obtainable from about 30% of the roughly 90 participants in the trial. Responses were partial in approximately 24 patients and complete in 2; after median about 63 months follow-up, approximately 15 stayed in remission and approximately 12 progressed. On average, each sample had approximately 260,000 productive templates and 94,082 productive rearrangements. The response samples were drawn at a median of around eleven months into treatment, with a range of roughly 6 to 40 months. Patients were still on ibrutinib when every remission and progressive disease sample was collected. Cryopreserved peripheral blood mononuclear cells were collected before treatment, at response, and at either disease progression or sustained remission.

About this clone itself: Its antigen target is currently unknown. Base qualities are not provided; no much larger clone lies one nucleotide away.

Overall results and qualifications from the work: An increase in clonality was observed at ibrutinib response, with clonality remaining stable during sustained remission and falling back toward baseline at progression. Baseline clonality exceeded that of age-matched healthy donors and correlated strongly with circulating CD8+ T-cell counts. Public clonotypes were found to be uncommon and were observed to contract or remain stable during treatment; the increase in clonality was shown to reflect expansion of private clonotypes at ibrutinib response. Sampling times were not matched between patients in sustained remission and patients whose disease was progressing, and lymph node repertoires were not examined.

On a MiSeq, deep resolution sequencing aimed for a depth between 1 in 1 million and 1 in 200,000 T cells, with each clonotype covered approximately 10x on average. The immunoSEQ hsTCRB Kit was used to generate TCR beta libraries. As for how the authors treated the data: Data were analyzed with ImmunoSEQ Data Assistant and ImmunoSEQ Analyzer, with V, D and J genes assigned per IMGT definitions. Clonality was computed as one minus normalized Shannon entropy of productive rearrangement frequencies, ranging from 0 to 1. Public clonotype analysis was restricted to overrepresented clonotypes comprising at least 0.05% of each patient's repertoire. Approximately 13 age-matched healthy donor repertoires from immuneACCESS served as clonality controls. TCRdb obtained this table from immuneACCESS and retained in-frame rearrangements with V and J assigned. These tables miss some clones; where compared with another copy, unresolved V genes account for less than half of the shortfall, and the remainder is unexplained. Clonal size and the V and J genes are those of that table, whereas D and trimming came from the DNA. For this sample the table gives about 140,000 clones, of which about 72% were detected only once. 25% to 30% of the sample rests with the top ten.

Explained via the paper, the time point label denotes: approximately eleven months on ibrutinib. For TCR beta library preparation, roughly 2 micrograms of genomic DNA were isolated from cryopreserved PBMCs. Longitudinal blood samples from CLL patients on ibrutinib monotherapy were analyzed using high-throughput TCR beta sequencing. Patients were enrolled in a phase 2 open-label single-center ibrutinib monotherapy trial. From its cysteine to its phenylalanine, the CDR3 spans 13 amino acids. The sequence is cut down to CDR3 DNA, 39 bases in frame from base 1. The germline V gene yields SGHVT for CDR1 and SQSDAQ for CDR2. V is pared back by 7 bases and J by 7 bases, with 14 bases lying between the germline termini.

The sequence derives from a human donor with chronic lymphocytic leukemia. This sequence uses TRBV7-4 and TRBJ1-5; the D gene remains uncertain. This specimen consisted of PBMCs, obtained after 12 months of ibrutinib treatment. The nucleotides read TGTGCCAGCATTCTAATCCTCCACCAGCCCCAGCATTTT. This encodes CASILILHQPQHF. The variable domain in full, with residues beyond the CDR3 obtained from the reference TRBV7-4 and TRBJ1-5 genes, is GAGVSQSPRYKVAKRGRDVALRCDSISGHVTLYWYRQTLGQGSEVLTYSQSDAQRDKSGRPSGRFSAERPERSVSTLKIQRTEQGDSAVYLCASILILHQPQHFGDGTRLSIL.